This section outlines one T cell receptor (beta chain) sequence together with its context. This clonotype was picked up many times. Its antigen remains unidentified. The input lacks base qualities; no much larger clone sits a single base away. This entry comes from a study of CXCR3 chemokines and chemotherapy response in bladder cancer (dated by TCRdb to 2022 to 2024). Broadly, across the study: The study tested whether activity of the CXCR3 chemokine system within human bladder cancer tumors predicted response to chemotherapy.

The germline V gene encodes CDR1 KGHSH and CDR2 LQKENI. V is shortened by 3 bases, J by 5 bases, and the region joining them spans 28 bases. The CDR3 measures 20 amino acids from cysteine to phenylalanine. This entry keeps only the CDR3 DNA: 60 bases, framed from base 1. The method behind the library was PCR. TCRdb shows the sequencer as Illumina HiSeq 2500. The public sequencing data were trimmed at Q25 with fastp and processed into clonotypes with MiXCR by TCRdb, which kept only in-frame beta chains. Each entry merges the rows of one CDR3 protein and shows their most common DNA and genes. Counted in this sample were 3,000 to 3,500 distinct CDR3 sequences; approximately 16% of them appeared once. The top ten clones comprise about a quarter of the sample.

Recombination connected TRBV18 to TRBJ1-4, and perhaps TRBD1 as D gene, on 5 matching bases. This sample was gathered from a patient whose treatment included neoadjuvant chemotherapy. The TCR originated in a human donor with bladder cancer that did not respond to neoadjuvant chemotherapy. At the DNA level, the sequence is TGTGCCAGCTCACCGGGCCGGAGGGAGAGAGGGGTTGGGGGAAATGAAAAACTGTTTTTT. It translates as CASSPGRRERGVGGNEKLFF.